The 30 T cell receptor beta chains reported below all come from one sample, sequenced in a study of monozygotic twins with inflammatory bowel disease. TCRdb re-called the 5' RACE reads, yielding one record per CDR3 amino acid sequence without DNA. With tens of thousands of distinct CDR3 sequences in the sample, the ten largest clones hold around 6.8%. Sequenced input: blood. Receptor source: a human donor with ulcerative colitis or Crohn's disease, or a healthy co-twin of an affected twin (not recorded which).

This chain uses TRBV5-1 with TRBJ1-1; TCRdb's D gene call, TRBD1, goes unchecked for lack of DNA. The CDR3 consists of 13 residues. The germline CDR1 and CDR2 sequences are SGHRS and YFSETQ. CDR3 residues: CASSLRAGAEAFF.

The chain is built from TRBV20-1 and TRBJ1-6; no DNA is available, so the TRBD1 call from TCRdb remains unchecked. This CDR3 contains 15 residues. The germline CDR1 and CDR2 sequences are DFQATT and SNEGSKA (reference sequence). CDR3 sequence reads: CSATEDRGDNSPLHF.

This chain links TRBV5-1 with TRBJ2-3. The length of the CDR3 is 11 residues. In germline, CDR1 is SGHRS, CDR2 YFSETQ. CDR3 in amino acids: CASASTDTQYF.

The chain joins TRBV20-1 to TRBJ2-7; TCRdb lists TRBD2, though no DNA is available to test this call. CDR1 is DFQATT, CDR2 SNEGSKA, per germline (reference sequence). This CDR3 spans 15 amino acids. The CDR3 here is CSARRASGGVYEQYF.

This chain connects TRBV7-8 to TRBJ1-5; TCRdb lists TRBD1, though no DNA is available to test this call. The germline CDR1 and CDR2 sequences are SGHVS and FQNEAQ. This CDR3 spans 12 amino acids. This CDR3 reads CASSNSRGPQHF.

The chain has TRBV10-3 and TRBJ2-3; TCRdb designates TRBD1, a call that cannot be tested without DNA. The germline V gene has CDR1 ENHRY and CDR2 SYGVKD. The CDR3 contains 16 residues. The CDR3 sequence: CATTPGQTSSTDTQYF.

The J gene is TRBJ2-5, the V gene TRBV9; TCRdb's D call of TRBD1 is untestable without DNA. Germline-derived CDR1 and CDR2 are SGDLS and YYNGEE. This CDR3 contains 15 residues. CDR3 sequence reads: CASSVEAGVLETQYF.

The chain recombines TRBV12-3 or TRBV12-4 with TRBJ1-5; absent DNA, TCRdb's TRBD1 call cannot be checked. The CDR3 is 15 residues long. CDR3 sequence reads: CASSLYRDSNQPQHF.

This chain uses TRBV20-1 with TRBJ2-7; absent DNA, TCRdb's TRBD2 call cannot be checked. Germline V gene sequence: CDR1 DFQATT, CDR2 SNEGSKA (reference sequence). This CDR3 region has 13 residues. CDR3 residues: CSARRPLTYEQYF.

The chain uses TRBV6-4 and TRBJ2-3. Germline V lookup: CDR1 MRHNA, CDR2 SNTAGT. This CDR3 is built from 14 residues. The CDR3 is CASSVGVGTDTQYF.

The chain has TRBV2 and TRBJ1-1; there is no DNA to check the TCRdb D call of TRBD1. This CDR3 has 15 residues. Germline values: CDR1 SNHLY, CDR2 FYNNEI. The CDR3 sequence is CASSDTTGSGTEAFF. Together with reference TRBV2 and TRBJ1-1, the CDR3 gives the full variable domain: EPEVTQTPSHQVTQMGQEVILRCVPISNHLYFYWYRQILGQKVEFLVSFYNNEISEKSEIFDDQFSVERPDGSNFTLKIRSTKLEDSAMYFCASSDTTGSGTEAFFGQGTRLTVV.

This chain's CDR3 is CSVIRGRGYGYTF. The chain is built from TRBV29-1 and TRBJ1-2; absent DNA, TCRdb's TRBD1 call cannot be checked. There are 13 residues in the CDR3. Germline loops: CDR1 SQVTM, CDR2 ANQGSEA.

This chain connects TRBV27 to TRBJ2-1; checking the TCRdb D call of TRBD1 is not possible without DNA. CDR3 length: 16 amino acids. Germline V gives CDR1 MNHEY, CDR2 SMNVEV (reference sequence). The CDR3 loop is CASSVLGTGYDNEQFF.

The chain's CDR3 is CSAFPDSANTEAFF. The chain is built from TRBV20-1 and TRBJ1-1. Germline V gene data show CDR1 as DFQATT and CDR2 as SNEGSKA (reference sequence). The CDR3 totals 14 residues.

The rearrangement joins TRBV20-1 to TRBJ1-6; there is no DNA to check the TCRdb D call of TRBD1. The CDR3 has 13 residues. Germline-derived CDR1 and CDR2 are DFQATT and SNEGSKA (reference sequence). CDR3 residues: CSAPDRVNSPLHF.

J is TRBJ2-1 and V is TRBV19; TCRdb indicates TRBD2, and absent DNA this call remains unverified. Germline CDR1 is LNHDA and CDR2 is SQIVND (reference sequence). This CDR3 comprises 17 residues. The CDR3 protein is CASSRGTAARVHNEQFF.

The rearrangement joins TRBV20-1 to TRBJ1-5; TCRdb's D gene call, TRBD1, goes unchecked for lack of DNA. Germline-derived CDR1 and CDR2 are DFQATT and SNEGSKA (reference sequence). This CDR3 is built from 15 residues. The CDR3 spells CSARAGDRLNQPQHF.

CDR3 amino acids: CSAGGDQPQHF. V usage is TRBV20-1 and J usage is TRBJ1-5. Germline loops: CDR1 DFQATT, CDR2 SNEGSKA (reference sequence). The CDR3 has 11 amino acids.

The chain recombines TRBV7-2 with TRBJ1-2; absent DNA, TCRdb's TRBD1 call cannot be checked. The CDR3 is 14 amino acids. CDR1 and CDR2 from the germline V gene are SGHTA and FQGNSA. The CDR3 loop is CASSLTGAQNGYTF.

The chain recombines TRBV12-3 or TRBV12-4 with TRBJ2-1; TCRdb's D gene call, TRBD2, goes unchecked for lack of DNA. The CDR3 is made up of 15 amino acids. The CDR3 protein is CASSLGTVSYNEQFF.

The chain uses TRBV7-2 and TRBJ2-7; TCRdb's assignment of TRBD1 cannot be checked, as there is no DNA. Per the germline V gene, CDR1 is SGHTA and CDR2 is FQGNSA. The CDR3 has 12 amino acids. CDR3 amino acids: CASSWTGYEQYF.

This chain joins TRBV20-1 and TRBJ2-7; no DNA is available, so the TRBD1 call from TCRdb remains unchecked. The CDR3 extends over 13 amino acids. Looked up from germline, CDR1 is DFQATT and CDR2 is SNEGSKA (reference sequence). The chain's CDR3 is CSAIKDRVSEQYF.

The V and J genes are TRBV10-2 and TRBJ1-5; the D call from TCRdb, TRBD1, cannot be confirmed without DNA. This CDR3 spans 17 amino acids. CDR1 and CDR2 (germline): WSHSY, SAAADI. The CDR3 protein is CASSESTSRTVNQPQHF.

The chain links TRBV7-2 to TRBJ1-2; TCRdb's D call, TRBD1, is unchecked because there is no DNA. CDR1 and CDR2 from the germline V gene are SGHTA and FQGNSA. This CDR3 comprises 14 residues. CDR3 amino acids: CASSYNRGDYGYTF.

This rearrangement joins TRBV5-6 to TRBJ1-4; the TCRdb D gene call, TRBD1, has no DNA to confirm it. The CDR3 loop spans 14 amino acids. In germline, CDR1 is SGHDT, CDR2 YYEEEE. CDR3 region: CASSARTGNEKLFF.

The J gene is TRBJ1-1, the V gene TRBV7-9. The CDR3 totals 12 residues. CDR1 is SEHNR and CDR2 is FQNEAQ in the germline V gene (reference sequence). CDR3 protein: CASSWAHTEAFF.

This rearrangement joins TRBV18 to TRBJ1-1; the TCRdb call, TRBD1, lacks DNA for checking. CDR1 is KGHSH and CDR2 is LQKENI in the germline V gene. The CDR3 contains 15 residues. CDR3 amino acids: CASSPVLGQDRRAFF.

The chain recombines TRBV7-8 with TRBJ2-3; the D call of TRBD2 rests on TCRdb alone, since no DNA is present to check it. Germline V lookup: CDR1 SGHVS, CDR2 FQNEAQ. This CDR3 is 17 amino acids long. The chain's CDR3 is CASSITGTSGGRDTQYF.

The gene calls are TRBV12-3 or TRBV12-4 and TRBJ2-4; TCRdb's D gene call, TRBD2, goes unchecked for lack of DNA. CDR3 length: 16 residues. The CDR3 protein is CASSSSAGANKNIQYF.

The gene calls are TRBV4-2 and TRBJ2-3. This CDR3 has 15 amino acids. CDR1 is LGHNA and CDR2 is YNFKEQ in the germline V gene. CDR3 residues: CASSELEVITDTQYF.